This TCR beta chain derives from a study of blood T cell repertoires in COVID-19 (dated by TCRdb to the early 2020s). Concerning the study at large: The collaborator samples originated in the United States, Italy and Spain and spanned the acute and convalescent phases of COVID-19. Deeply sampled blood TCRbeta repertoires from subjects exposed to, actively infected with, or recovered from COVID-19 were included in the dataset. The material from the prospective study consisted of cDNA or gDNA derived from T cells, B-cell-depleted T cells, or PBMCs. HLA class I and class II types, where available, came from metadata supplied by the sample provider rather than from assay-based typing. The repertoires were released in a freely available public database meant as a resource for research on the immune response to SARS-CoV-2. The samples were drawn from the first 160 participants of the ongoing ImmuneRACE study and from some 1,300 subjects provided by 6 global collaborators. Nearly every sample came with metadata listing a de-identified subject ID, COVID-19 status, age in years and sex. Results the study describes overall, beyond this receptor: How much clinical and demographic metadata was included differed by source and by participant, and the metadata was provided uncurated.

One collaborating source in Seattle enrolled patients while the patients were actively infected and followed the patients over time throughout the course of disease. The collaborating institutions used their own protocols to collect whole blood in K2EDTA tubes. Collaborator samples were shipped for TCRbeta analysis as frozen whole blood, isolated PBMCs, or DNA extracted from either sample type. TCRbeta CDR3 regions were amplified from genomic DNA using the immunoSEQ Assay, a bias-controlled multiplex PCR. Turning to the authors' computational methods: Nucleated cell counts per sample were estimated from amplification of reference gene primers within the assay. Sequence reads were collapsed and filtered to measure the absolute abundance of every unique TCRbeta CDR3 rearrangement. For each sample, productive Simpson clonality was calculated by taking the square root of Simpson's diversity index across productive rearrangements. Held by TCRdb, this immuneACCESS table contains in-frame sequences only and omits some clones. Under half of the omission traces to an unresolved V gene where checked; the cause of the rest is unknown. The V and J calls and the clone size are those of that table, but D and trimming were determined from the DNA. The sample table shows about 69,000 clones, and under 85% are seen once. 10% to 15% of the sample is held by the ten biggest clonotypes.

Including the terminal cysteine and phenylalanine, the CDR3 comprises 14 residues. Of the read, only the CDR3 DNA is kept; its 42 bases are in frame from base 1. As encoded in the germline V gene (reference sequence), CDR1 is SGHKS while CDR2 is YYEKEE. Trimming removed 9 bases from V and 8 bases from J; the gene matches leave 15 bases unexplained. This clone was observed a handful of times. Its antigen is still unknown. Per-nucleotide qualities are absent, and no much larger clonotype sits a single base away. The receptor was derived from a man aged 45-60 years with COVID-19, enrolled during active disease. The specimen was peripheral blood. The chain uses TRBV5-5 and TRBJ1-2, and TRBD1 aligns with 8 junction nucleotides. At the DNA level, the sequence is TGTGCCACCGTGAGCGAGGACAGGGTTCGGGGCTACACCTTC. This gives the protein CATVSEDRVRGYTF.